This TCR beta chain was recorded in a study of response to subunit inactivated influenza vaccine. Study results and limitations: The authors suggested that few new T cells are recruited per seasonal influenza vaccination.

Points on this clonotype: No antigen is known for it.

Germline lookup yields CDR1 MNHEY and CDR2 SVGAGI. V was pared by 2 bases and J by 3 bases, with 11 bases between. The CDR3 covers 14 residues. TCRdb passed the RT-PCR reads through MiXCR, listing each CDR3 protein once. The sample includes some 600,000 distinct CDR3 sequences, 14% of them seen just once. This TCR was sampled from a man aged 50-60 years who received an inactivated influenza vaccine. Sequences were derived from PBMCs from blood, sampled 14 to 15 days before vaccination. The chain couples TRBV6-5 to TRBJ2-7; D is undetermined. This chain's CDR3 is CASSYNVAIYEQYF. DNA of the CDR3: TGTGCCAGCAGTTACAATGTGGCAATCTACGAGCAGTACTTC.